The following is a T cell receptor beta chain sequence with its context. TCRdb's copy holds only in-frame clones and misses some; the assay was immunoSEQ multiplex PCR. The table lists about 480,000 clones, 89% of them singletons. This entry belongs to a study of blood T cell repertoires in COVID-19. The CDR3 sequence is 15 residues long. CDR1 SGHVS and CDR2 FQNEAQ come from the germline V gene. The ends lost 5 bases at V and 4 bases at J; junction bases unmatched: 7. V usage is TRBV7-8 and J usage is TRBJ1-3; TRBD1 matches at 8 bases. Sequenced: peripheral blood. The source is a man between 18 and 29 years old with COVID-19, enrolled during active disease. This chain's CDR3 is CASSPDRGSGNTIYF. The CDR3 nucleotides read TGTGCCAGCAGCCCCGACAGGGGATCAGGAAACACCATATATTTT.